The source of this TCR beta chain is a study of read filtering for tumor transcriptome and immune sequencing. Looking at the study overall: DNase treatment preceded whole-transcriptome library preparation. Study-level points and caveats: Correlation between methods rose after single-read clonotypes were removed. Compared with RNA-seq, IR-seq gave much higher clonotype depth and reliability.

This clonotype was detected many times. Its antigen is currently unknown. From roughly 390 ng of RNA, a library with molecular barcoded alpha/delta and beta/gamma adaptors was made. TCRdb re-called the reads through MiXCR, storing one row per CDR3 protein. The sample has about 58,000 distinct CDR3 sequences; 12% are singletons. Trimming stripped 4 bases from V and 8 bases from J, with 17 bases between. Germline values: CDR1 KGHDR, CDR2 SFDVKD. The CDR3 sequence is 15 residues long. Sequencing input: a population of CD138-negative cells sorted from bone marrow. The chain carries TRBV24-1 and TRBJ2-1; tentatively, D is TRBD1 (6 bases). The receptor's source is a donor at least 40 years old with multiple myeloma. The CDR3 DNA is TGTGCCACCAGTGACAACCGGGCAGGGGATTATGAGCAGTTCTTC. This gives the protein CATSDNRAGDYEQFF.